The 17 T cell receptor beta chains below were found in one sample sequenced in a study of siplizumab effects on memory and regulatory T cells. Libraries were prepared by immunoSEQ multiplex PCR; TCRdb keeps only in-frame clonotypes and omits some of them. The sample includes over 85,000 clones, about 90% of them seen just once. Material: CD4+ T cells sorted from blood. These receptors were obtained from a human donor in good health.

This sequence joins TRBV7-2 and TRBJ2-7; D may be TRBD2 (6 bases). Germline V gene data show CDR1 as SGHTA and CDR2 as FQGNSA. The CDR3 sequence is 13 residues long. V lost 3 bases, J lost 6 bases, and 12 bases lay in between. The CDR3 nucleotides are TGTGCCAGCAGCTTTGTAGCGGAGCGCGAGCAGTACTTC. Its translation: CASSFVAEREQYF.

The chain is built from TRBV5-1 and TRBJ1-4, with a tentative D call TRBD1 (5 bases). The ends were cut back, 2 bases at V and 7 bases at J, with 15 bases in the middle. This CDR3 is 15 amino acids long. CDR1 and CDR2 (germline): SGHRS, YFSETQ. The CDR3 sequence is CASSLNRQHAEKLFF. As DNA, the CDR3 is TGCGCCAGCAGCTTAAACAGGCAACACGCTGAAAAACTGTTTTTT.

CDR3 nucleotides: TGTGCCAGCAGCCCCCCAGGACTAGCGGGAGGGGTGAGGGAGTACAATGAGCAGTTCTTC. Protein: CASSPPGLAGGVREYNEQFF. This sequence joins TRBV28 and TRBJ2-1; TRBD2 matches at 15 bases. CDR3 length equals 20 residues. Germline lookup yields CDR1 MDHEN and CDR2 SYDVKM. Trimming cost V 6 bases and J 4 bases; bases outside gene matches: 16.

The gene calls are TRBV2 and TRBJ2-7, with D perhaps matching TRBD2 (6 bases). Per germline, CDR1 SNHLY and CDR2 FYNNEI. The CDR3 is 13 residues long. The V gene lost 4 bases and the J gene lost 6 bases, with 13 bases spanning the gap. The CDR3 loop reads CASSAAGSGEQYF. The CDR3 nucleotides read TGTGCCAGCAGTGCGGCGGGAAGTGGCGAGCAGTACTTC.

The chain employs TRBV7-9 and TRBJ1-4, with 7 bases matching TRBD1. Germline CDR1 and CDR2: SEHNR and FQNEAQ (reference sequence). The CDR3 spans 14 residues. V lost 4 bases, J lost 4 bases, and 3 bases stayed unmatched. The CDR3 sequence: CASSSGTDNEKLFF. DNA for the CDR3: TGTGCCAGCAGCTCCGGGACAGATAATGAAAAACTGTTTTTT.

The gene calls are TRBV28 and TRBJ2-3; tentatively, D is TRBD2 (5 bases). The CDR3 spans 18 residues. Trimming stripped 2 bases from V and 4 bases from J, with 22 bases between. In germline, CDR1 is MDHEN, CDR2 SYDVKM. The CDR3 region has the DNA TGTGCCAGCAGTTTAAGGATTTCGGTAGGTGGACTCCCAGATACGCAGTATTTT. Amino acids: CASSLRISVGGLPDTQYF.

This chain links TRBV7-3 with TRBJ2-2, with D uncertain. V was pared by 6 bases and J by 5 bases, with 7 bases between. The CDR3 has 12 amino acids. The germline V gene encodes CDR1 SGHTA and CDR2 FQGTGA. The CDR3 is CASSSPTGELFF. In DNA, the CDR3 is TGTGCCAGCAGTTCCCCGACCGGGGAGCTGTTTTTT.

This clone was picked up one time. The chain is built from TRBV5-1 and TRBJ1-2; 8 nucleotides align to TRBD1. Germline V gives CDR1 SGHRS, CDR2 YFSETQ. V shed 4 bases, J shed 2 bases, and the junction held 4 bases outside the gene matches. The CDR3 is 14 amino acids. CDR3 in DNA: TGCGCCAGCAGCCAGAGGACAGGGAACTATGGCTACACCTTC. Its translation is CASSQRTGNYGYTF.

The chain carries TRBV18 and TRBJ2-2, with D perhaps given as TRBD1 or TRBD2 (6 bases each). The CDR3 length is 15 residues. The V gene lost 5 bases and the J gene lost 2 bases, with 12 bases spanning the gap. Germline values: CDR1 KGHSH, CDR2 LQKENI. The CDR3 coding sequence is TGTGCCAGCTCAGGCGCCGGGGGCAACACCGGGGAGCTGTTTTTT. Translating gives CASSGAGGNTGELFF. The full variable domain, its missing parts supplied by reference TRBV18 and TRBJ2-2, is NAGVMQNPRHLVRRRGQEARLRCSPMKGHSHVYWYRQLPEEGLKFMVYLQKENIIDESGMPKERFSAEFPKEGPSILRIQQVVRGDSAAYFCASSGAGGNTGELFFGEGSRLTVL.

For this clone: A junction end diverges from the germline sequence, so it may reflect a read error. The V call is TRBV5-1, the J call TRBJ2-7; TRBD2 matches 8 bases. Germline lookup yields CDR1 SGHRS and CDR2 YFSETQ. The CDR3 covers 15 residues. The CDR3 region has the DNA TGCGCCAGCAGTTTGGCGGGAGGAGGGTCCTACGAGCAGTACTTC. This sequence encodes CASSLAGGGSYEQYF.

The chain combines TRBV2 with TRBJ1-5; 8 bases agree with TRBD1. CDR3 length: 15 amino acids. Germline values: CDR1 SNHLY, CDR2 FYNNEI. V lost 7 bases to trimming and J lost 2 bases; unmatched junction nucleotides: 7. This chain's CDR3 is CASKGRTGRNQPQHF. In DNA, the CDR3 is TGTGCCAGCAAAGGAAGGACAGGGCGCAATCAGCCCCAGCATTTT.

The V call is TRBV7-2, the J call TRBJ2-2, with D possibly TRBD2 on 7 matching bases. The V end lost 1 base, the J end lost 5 bases, and 14 bases lay between the germline ends. Germline CDR1 and CDR2: SGHTA and FQGNSA. CDR3 size: 16 residues. CDR3 in amino acids: CASSLEARGGTGELFF. CDR3 DNA: TGTGCCAGCAGCTTAGAGGCCAGGGGAGGGACCGGGGAGCTGTTTTTT.

The rearrangement joins TRBV5-1 to TRBJ2-3; no definite D call. The V gene's germline CDR1 is SGHRS and CDR2 YFSETQ. Trimming removed 2 bases from V and 2 bases from J, with 3 bases in between. The CDR3 runs to 12 residues. CDR3: CASSFNTDTQYF. CDR3 coding DNA: TGCGCCAGCAGCTTTAACACAGATACGCAGTATTTT.

The CDR3 region has the DNA TGTGCCAGCAGCCCGGGGACAGGGAGCAATGAGCAGTTCTTC. Its translation is CASSPGTGSNEQFF. The chain recombines TRBV11-3 with TRBJ2-1, with 9 bases that match TRBD1. V lost 5 bases and J lost 6; bases outside the gene matches: 5. Germline CDR1 is SGHNT and CDR2 is YENEEA. The CDR3 covers 14 residues.

The V and J genes are TRBV9 and TRBJ1-3, with D possibly being TRBD1 (6 bases). CDR3 length: 15 amino acids. Trimming left V 4 bases short and J 3 bases short, with 14 bases between. Germline lookup yields CDR1 SGDLS and CDR2 YYNGEE. The CDR3 bases are TGTGCCAGCAGCACGGTGACAGGTGTTGGAAACACCATATATTTT. Its translation is CASSTVTGVGNTIYF.

This rearrangement joins TRBV20-1 to TRBJ1-1; D perhaps matches TRBD1 (6 bases). V was trimmed by 6 bases and J by 8 bases, leaving 13 bases between them. CDR1 is DFQATT, CDR2 SNEGSKA, per germline (reference sequence). This CDR3 is built from 11 residues. The CDR3 nucleotides are TGCAGTGCCGGGACAACAAAAGAAGCTTTCTTT. Protein: CSAGTTKEAFF.

V and J are TRBV5-6 and TRBJ2-5; the D gene is possibly TRBD2 (6 bases). Between the trimmed V and J ends, which lost 3 bases and 5 bases, there was a span of 17 bases. CDR1 is SGHDT and CDR2 is YYEEEE in the germline V gene. The CDR3 is made up of 15 amino acids. Written as DNA, the CDR3 is TGTGCCAGCAGCTGGGCGGGTACTAGCTCGGAGACCCAGTACTTC. Translated: CASSWAGTSSETQYF.